The 30 T cell receptor beta chains below all came from one sample that was sequenced in a study of blood T cells in healthy people across ages. Combining a sample-barcoded 5' primer with a J-beta primer mix, a second PCR ran for about 6 to 12 cycles. Each CDR3 protein gets one entry after TCRdb re-called the 5' RACE reads with MiXCR. The sample lists hundreds of thousands of distinct CDR3 sequences; about 50% were seen once. The source material was blood. These receptors all come from a woman of 80 years or more in good health.

The V call is TRBV9, the J call TRBJ2-1; D is unresolved. CDR1 and CDR2 from the germline V gene are SGDLS and YYNGEE. Trimming pared 0 bases from V and 7 bases from J, leaving 14 bases between. There are 15 residues in the CDR3. CDR3 bases: TGTGCCAGCAGCGTAGAGATCCGTTATGAGAATGAGCAGTTCTTC. The encoded protein is CASSVEIRYENEQFF. The whole variable domain, filled in from reference TRBV9 and TRBJ2-1, reads DSGVTQTPKHLITATGQRVTLRCSPRSGDLSVYWYQQSLDQGLQFLIQYYNGEERAKGNILERFSAQQFPDLHSELNLSSLELGDSALYFCASSVEIRYENEQFFGPGTRLTVL.

This clonotype came up many times. The V gene is TRBV11-2, the J gene TRBJ2-5, with TRBD1 identical over 7 bases. This CDR3 spans 14 amino acids. From germline, CDR1 is SGHAT and CDR2 FQNNGV. With 2 bases clipped from V and 6 bases from J, the junction kept 6 bases outside the gene matches. The DNA for the CDR3 is TGTGCCAGCAGCTTACGGACAGGTGGAAAGACCCAGTACTTC. It is translated as CASSLRTGGKTQYF.

This clonotype was detected only once. The V gene is TRBV2, the J gene TRBJ1-5, with D unclear. V dropped 7 bases and J dropped 5 bases, with 9 bases sitting between them. The CDR3 length is 12 residues. CDR1 SNHLY and CDR2 FYNNEI come from the germline V gene. The CDR3 reads CASTRGDQPQHF. CDR3 nucleotides: TGTGCCAGCACGAGAGGTGATCAGCCCCAGCATTTT.

The V gene is TRBV5-1, the J gene TRBJ2-7; maybe TRBD2 (5 bases). The V gene's germline CDR1 is SGHRS and CDR2 YFSETQ. The length of the CDR3 is 16 residues. Trimming shortened V by 0 bases and J by 3 bases, and 16 bases separated the two germline ends. This CDR3 reads CASSLAAGKSSYEQYF. In nucleotides, the CDR3 is TGCGCCAGCAGCTTGGCCGCCGGGAAAAGCAGCTACGAGCAGTACTTC.

The CDR3 DNA reads TGTGCCAGCAGTGAGTCCAGTGTCAATGAGCAGTACTTC. This codes for CASSESSVNEQYF. The chain joins TRBV2 to TRBJ2-5; no firm D call. The germline CDR1 and CDR2 sequences are SNHLY and FYNNEI. This CDR3 has 13 residues. With 3 bases removed from V and 11 bases from J, the gap between germline ends came to 16 bases.

On this clonotype: Sequence at one end of the junction differs from germline and may be a read error. This chain links TRBV12-3 or TRBV12-4 with TRBJ1-2, with TRBD1 matching over 7 bases. The CDR3 is 13 amino acids. Written as DNA, the CDR3 is TGTACCAGCTGCAGGGGGGTTCTCTATGGCTACACCTTC. Residues: CTSCRGVLYGYTF.

For this clonotype: A much larger clone sits a single nucleotide away, making a read error possible. The chain links TRBV24-1 to TRBJ2-7; 12 bases line up with TRBD2. This CDR3 has 16 residues. The junction had 9 bases not matched to a gene; V was cut back by 3 bases and J by 7 bases. Per the germline V gene, CDR1 is KGHDR and CDR2 is SFDVKD. CDR3 region: CATSDVGLAGDNEQYF. The CDR3 DNA is TGTGCCACCAGTGATGTGGGACTAGCGGGTGACAATGAGCAGTACTTC.

The chain uses TRBV6-6 and TRBJ2-2; TRBD1 matches 7 bases. J was trimmed by 5 bases and V by 6 bases; bases with no gene match: 12. Germline lookup yields CDR1 MNHNY and CDR2 SVGAGI (reference sequence). The CDR3 consists of 16 residues. The CDR3 loop is CASSPTSGGRTGELFF. The CDR3 DNA sequence: TGTGCCAGCAGCCCGACCTCAGGGGGAAGAACCGGGGAGCTGTTTTTT.

This clonotype was seen ten or more times. The rearrangement uses TRBV12-3 or TRBV12-4 and TRBJ2-4; D is unclear. The CDR3 loop spans 14 amino acids. V lost 8 bases, J lost 0 bases, and 11 bases lay in between. The CDR3 DNA reads as TGTGCCAGCGCCGGTGGTACAGCCAAAAACATTCAGTACTTC. This gives the protein CASAGGTAKNIQYF.

The chain couples TRBV4-1 to TRBJ2-2, with 8 bases that match TRBD2. After removal of 3 bases from V and 4 bases from J, the junction contained 7 bases not matched to a gene. The CDR3 loop spans 16 amino acids. Germline V gives CDR1 MGHRA, CDR2 YSYEKL. The CDR3 reads CASSHRLGRVTGELFF. CDR3 nucleotide sequence: TGCGCCAGCAGCCATCGGCTCGGGAGGGTCACCGGGGAGCTGTTTTTT.

The rearrangement uses TRBV2 and TRBJ2-5; 7 positions agree with TRBD2. TRBJ2-7 matches the DNA end more closely, so the J call is doubtful. Per germline, CDR1 SNHLY and CDR2 FYNNEI. The CDR3 has 16 amino acids. The DNA for the CDR3 is TGTGCCAGCAGTGTTATTGGTATGGGGGGGAAGAACGAGCAGTACTTC. Translation gives CASSVIGMGGKNEQYF.

Turning to this clonotype: A junction end diverges from the germline sequence, so it may reflect a read error. The rearrangement joins TRBV5-1 to TRBJ1-2, with 8 bases matching TRBD1. CDR3 size: 15 residues. The V gene's germline CDR1 is SGHRS and CDR2 YFSETQ. The CDR3 reads CAGSLEAGGRDGYTF. The DNA of the CDR3 is TGCGCCGGCAGCTTGGAGGCAGGGGGCCGGGATGGCTACACCTTC.

This clonotype was seen many times. The rearrangement joins TRBV20-1 to TRBJ1-2, with a weak D call TRBD1 (6 bases). The germline V gene has CDR1 DFQATT and CDR2 SNEGSKA (reference sequence). This CDR3 region has 12 residues. The V end was cut by 3 bases, the J end by 8 bases, with 13 bases between. The CDR3 bases are TGCAGTGCTAGGTCACAGGGTTGGGGCTACACCTTC. Its translation is CSARSQGWGYTF.

As to this clonotype: A much larger clone differs by one base, so this may be a read error. This chain joins TRBV7-2 and TRBJ2-7; either TRBD1 or TRBD2 may fit D (6 bases each). Looked up from germline, CDR1 is SGHTA and CDR2 is FQGNSA. V lost 6 bases and J 7 bases, leaving 16 bases between the germline ends. This CDR3 is 13 amino acids long. Here the CDR3 DNA reads TGTGCCAGCAGAGGGGGGCCATACAATGAGCAGTACTTC. This translates into CASRGGPYNEQYF.

About this clonotype itself: A clone one base away is much larger, so this may be a read error. J is TRBJ2-5 and V is TRBV10-3; 12 nucleotides agree with TRBD2. The tail of the sequence fits TRBJ2-7 better, so the J call may be wrong. CDR1 is ENHRY and CDR2 is SYGVKD in the germline V gene. This CDR3 is built from 13 residues. DNA of the CDR3: TGTGCCACCAGGGGACTAGCGGGTGACGAGCAGTACTTC. This codes for CATRGLAGDEQYF.

V usage is TRBV7-9 and J usage is TRBJ2-3, with D possibly being TRBD2 (5 bases). The CDR3 runs to 13 residues. Trimming took 5 bases from V and 4 from J, leaving 10 bases between them. From germline, CDR1 is SEHNR and CDR2 FQNEAQ (reference sequence). The CDR3 DNA sequence: TGTGCCAGCAGCGCGGACTTTCCAGATACGCAGTATTTT. Translation gives CASSADFPDTQYF.

The chain joins TRBV12-3 or TRBV12-4 to TRBJ2-3; possible D gene TRBD1, 6 bases. The CDR3 sequence is 15 residues long. Between the trimmed V and J ends, which lost 2 bases and 3 bases, there was a span of 12 bases. DNA for the CDR3: TGTGCCAGCAGTTTAAGAGAAAGGGGGACAGATACGCAGTATTTT. Translating gives CASSLRERGTDTQYF.

This clonotype appeared a few times. The chain has TRBV6-2 or TRBV6-3 and TRBJ2-3; no reliable D call. V lost 6 bases, J lost 0 bases, and 13 bases lay in between. This CDR3 spans 15 amino acids. The V gene's germline CDR1 is MNHEY and CDR2 SVGEGT. CDR3 DNA: TGTGCCAGCAGGAGTAGCAGTTCTAGCACAGATACGCAGTATTTT. Its protein is CASRSSSSSTDTQYF.

This clonotype has a handful of counts. J is TRBJ2-2 and V is TRBV11-2, with 11 nucleotides matching TRBD2. The trim removed 5 bases at V and 10 bases at J, leaving 6 bases unmatched. The CDR3 length is 14 residues. Germline loops: CDR1 SGHAT, CDR2 FQNNGV. The CDR3 region has the DNA TGTGCCAGCAGCCCCCTTAGCGGGGGGGTGGAGCTGTTTTTT. It translates to CASSPLSGGVELFF.

As concerns this clonotype: A much bigger clone sits one base away, suggesting this may be a read error. The V and J genes are TRBV7-9 and TRBJ1-2; maybe TRBD1 (5 bases). The CDR3 runs to 15 residues. Germline assignment: CDR1 SEHNR and CDR2 FQNEAQ (reference sequence). The CDR3 here is CASSSGQLANYGCTF. CDR3 bases: TGTGCCAGCAGCTCAGGGCAGCTCGCTAACTATGGCTGCACCTTC.

This clonotype turned up a few times. This may be a read error: a much more frequent sequence differs by one nucleotide. The chain employs TRBV28 and TRBJ2-7; D may be TRBD2 (5 bases). The CDR3 runs 18 residues. Trimming pared 6 bases from V and 7 bases from J, leaving 31 bases between. Germline V CDR1 and CDR2: MDHEN, SYDVKM. DNA of the CDR3: TGTGCCAGCAGCCCTAATCGATTTCGGGGAGTTTACCCCCATGAGCAGTACTTC. This encodes CASSPNRFRGVYPHEQYF.

The CDR3, as DNA: TGCAGCGTTGAAGCACCGGGGACAGGGGGCACCGGGGAGCTGTTTTTT. It codes for CSVEAPGTGGTGELFF. The chain is built from TRBV29-1 and TRBJ2-2, with 11 nucleotides matching TRBD1. Germline V gene sequence: CDR1 SQVTM, CDR2 ANQGSEA. This CDR3 region has 16 residues. The J segment lost 4 bases and the V segment lost 1 base, leaving 5 bases of the junction unmatched.

Note on this clonotype: A much larger clone sits a single nucleotide away, making a read error possible. The chain carries TRBV20-1 and TRBJ2-5; D could derive from TRBD1 or TRBD2 (5 bases each). With 6 bases removed from V and 0 bases from J, the gap between germline ends came to 17 bases. Looked up from germline, CDR1 is DFQATT and CDR2 is SNEGSKA (reference sequence). This CDR3 has 15 residues. As DNA, the CDR3 is TGCAGTGCCCATTCGAGGGGTCGGGACCAAGAGACCCAGTACTTC. As protein: CSAHSRGRDQETQYF.

Details on this clonotype: One base away lies a much larger clone, so this may be a sequencing read error. This chain connects TRBV5-1 to TRBJ2-3, with D possibly being TRBD1 (6 bases). CDR1 is SGHRS and CDR2 is YFSETQ in the germline V gene. The CDR3 spans 14 residues. CDR3 in DNA: TGCGCCAGCGGCTTGGCTCAGGGGTCAGATACGCAGTATTTT. Its translation: CASGLAQGSDTQYF. Full variable domain (rest looked up from reference TRBV5-1 and TRBJ2-3): KAGVTQTPRYLIKTRGQQVTLSCSPISGHRSVSWYQQTPGQGLQFLFEYFSETQRNKGNFPGRFSGRQFSNSRSEMNVSTLELGDSALYLCASGLAQGSDTQYFGPGTRLTVL.

Note on this clonotype: A read error is possible here, since a much larger clone lies one base away. The gene calls are TRBV7-9 and TRBJ2-1; D is unresolved. Germline V gene lookup returns CDR1 SEHNR and CDR2 FQNEAQ (reference sequence). This CDR3 comprises 17 residues. The CDR3 DNA sequence: TGTGCCGGCAGCACAACAGAGGCTTCTAGCTCCTACAATGAGCAGTTCTTC. Encoded protein: CAGSTTEASSSYNEQFF.

The table lists this clonotype with many counts. CDR3: CASSFLWDTQYEQYF. Written as DNA, the CDR3 is TGTGCCAGCAGTTTTCTATGGGACACCCAATACGAGCAGTACTTC. The rearrangement uses TRBV27 and TRBJ2-7; TRBD1 might be the D (6 bases). Germline CDR1 reads MNHEY; CDR2 reads SMNVEV (reference sequence). V gave up 3 bases and J gave up 4 bases, with 16 bases separating them. This CDR3 has 15 residues.

Concerning this clonotype itself: This could be a read error, since a much larger clone is one nucleotide away. The chain carries TRBV12-3 or TRBV12-4 and TRBJ2-1; no definite D call. This CDR3 is 12 amino acids long. Trimming pared 1 base from V and 9 bases from J, leaving 7 bases between. The CDR3 protein is CASSLDGPEQFF. Written as DNA, the CDR3 is TGTGCCAGCAGTTTAGACGGTCCTGAGCAGTTCTTC.

As regards this clonotype: Since a much larger clone is just one base distant, this may be a read error. The CDR3 DNA reads TGTGCCACCAAGAGACGGGATTACACAGAGACGCAGTATTTT. As protein: CATKRRDYTETQYF. The genes are TRBV15 and TRBJ2-3; D perhaps matches TRBD2 (5 bases). The CDR3 consists of 14 residues. Germline values: CDR1 LNHNV, CDR2 YYDKDF (reference sequence).

V is TRBV11-2 and J is TRBJ2-7, with 11 positions matching TRBD2. The germline CDR1 and CDR2 sequences are SGHAT and FQNNGV. The CDR3 runs to 17 residues. V shed 3 bases, J shed 10 bases, and the junction held 17 bases outside the gene matches. CDR3 amino acids: CASSLLGVAGGREAQYF. CDR3 DNA sequence: TGTGCCAGCAGCTTGTTAGGAGTAGCGGGGGGGCGAGAGGCCCAGTACTTC.

V gene TRBV6-1 combines with J gene TRBJ2-6, with D unresolved. With 8 bases removed from V and 1 base from J, the gap between germline ends came to 9 bases. The germline V gene has CDR1 MNHNS and CDR2 SASEGT. The CDR3 spans 14 residues. CDR3 bases: TGTGCCAGCGCGAGTTCTTCTGGGGCCAACGTCCTGACTTTC. This encodes CASASSSGANVLTF.